The rows below give T cell receptor beta chains drawn from one sample of a study of technical replicates of blood from a handful of donors. Sequencing used immunoSEQ multiplex PCR; TCRdb keeps in-frame clones, though not all of them. The table shows around 81,000 clones, with approximately 96% occurring only once. The material sequenced was T cells isolated from PBMCs. The origin of the receptors is a human donor in good health. Each CDR3 is given with its conserved first and last residue. The D gene is left open where the match is weak. Some rows mark clone size as missing; the rest say once, few, many or name a class of expanded clone.

CDR3aa,CDR3nt,v_gene,abundance,d_gene,j_gene
CASSENPRGAYGYTF,TGTGCCAGCAGTGAAAACCCCCGCGGCGCCTATGGCTACACCTTC,TRBV6-1,.,.,TRBJ1-2
CASSLAVYEQYF,TGTGCCAGCAGCTTAGCCGTTTACGAGCAGTACTTC,TRBV7-9,.,.,TRBJ2-7
CASSWGGSGELFF,TGTGCCAGCAGCTGGGGGGGGTCCGGGGAGCTGTTTTTT,TRBV6-5,.,TRBD2,TRBJ2-2
CASSLAGDTEAFF,TGTGCCAGCAGCTTGGCGGGGGACACTGAAGCTTTCTTT,TRBV5-6,.,.,TRBJ1-1
CASSLGGSSYEQYF,TGTGCCAGCAGCCTAGGGGGCTCTTCCTACGAGCAGTACTTC,TRBV5-6,.,TRBD1,TRBJ2-7
CASSLRGRDYEQYF,TGTGCCAGCAGCTTAAGGGGCAGGGACTACGAGCAGTACTTC,TRBV11-2,.,.,TRBJ2-7
CASSESTSRNEQFF,TGTGCCAGCAGTGAATCTACTAGCCGCAATGAGCAGTTCTTC,TRBV25-1,.,.,TRBJ2-1
CASRPAGGRETQYF,TGTGCCAGCAGACCCGCGGGAGGGCGAGAGACCCAGTACTTC,TRBV6-6,.,TRBD2,TRBJ2-5
CASSQDRRELYNEQFF,TGTGCCAGCAGCCAAGATCGGCGGGAGCTCTACAATGAGCAGTTCTTC,TRBV4-2,once,TRBD2,TRBJ2-1
CASSLSTGYNADTQYF,TGCGCCAGCAGCTTATCTACAGGGTATAACGCAGATACGCAGTATTTT,TRBV5-1,.,.,TRBJ2-3
CASSQDWTGGIYGYTF,TGCGCCAGCAGCCAAGATTGGACAGGGGGGATCTATGGCTACACCTTC,TRBV4-1,.,TRBD1,TRBJ1-2
CASSRPQTETGELFF,TGTGCCAGCAGCCGTCCCCAGACTGAGACCGGGGAGCTGTTTTTT,TRBV6-6,.,.,TRBJ2-2
CATRGSGTNTEAFF,TGTGCCACCAGGGGTTCGGGTACGAACACTGAAGCTTTCTTT,TRBV15,.,.,TRBJ1-1
CASSLVPGSTEAFF,TGCGCCAGCAGCTTGGTCCCAGGGTCGACTGAAGCTTTCTTT,TRBV5-1,.,.,TRBJ1-1
CASSVEAGGPREQYF,TGTGCCAGCAGCGTAGAGGCGGGAGGGCCTAGAGAGCAGTACTTC,TRBV9,.,TRBD2,TRBJ2-7
CASSFIKSGELFF,TGTGCCAGCAGCTTTATTAAATCCGGGGAGCTGTTTTTT,TRBV7-8,.,.,TRBJ2-2
CASSDTGVEQYF,TGTGCCAGCAGTGACACAGGGGTCGAGCAGTACTTC,TRBV6-1,.,TRBD1,TRBJ2-7
CASSLGTSHLETQYF,TGTGCCAGCAGCTTAGGGACTAGTCATTTAGAGACCCAGTACTTC,TRBV7-3,.,TRBD2,TRBJ2-5
CASSLDVGTSGSYNEQFF,TGTGCCAGCAGCTTAGATGTAGGGACTAGCGGGAGCTACAATGAGCAGTTCTTC,TRBV7-3,once,TRBD2,TRBJ2-1